This TCR beta chain was retrieved from a study of blood T cell repertoires in COVID-19. About the study: Samples taken during acute and convalescent COVID-19 were collected in the United States, Italy and Spain.

V dropped 5 bases and J dropped 6; count of bases not matched to a gene: 11. The CDR3 contains 16 residues. Per the germline V gene, CDR1 is SGHAT and CDR2 is FQNNGV. Source study methods: Amplified reference gene primers provided the basis for estimating nucleated cell counts. Clones were sequenced by immunoSEQ multiplex PCR, and TCRdb holds only the in-frame ones, with some missing. V, J and clone size are those of that table, while D and trimming were read from the DNA. The sample shows 130,000 to 150,000 clones, approximately 85% of them seen only once. Sequenced input: peripheral blood. The chain joins TRBV11-2 to TRBJ2-1, with 9 bases identical to TRBD1. This clonotype was obtained from a woman aged 60 to 75 with COVID-19, enrolled during active disease. CDR3 sequence (DNA): TGTGCCAGCAGCCCCCGACAGGGGGTAGTGTCCAATGAGCAGTTCTTC. It codes for CASSPRQGVVSNEQFF.